Here is one T cell receptor beta chain with its context. Antigen: not known. Every donor provided around 9.3 milliliters of peripheral blood. This sample is drawn from a study of blood T cells in healthy people across ages. This CDR3 has 14 amino acids. Trimming pared 2 bases from V and 11 bases from J, leaving 21 bases between. The V gene's germline CDR1 is SQVTM and CDR2 ANQGSEA. General study points: Lack of knowledge of donor CMV status possibly confounded expanded clonotype changes.

Using a J-beta primer mix together with a sample-barcoded 5' primer, a second PCR was run for roughly 6 to 11 cycles. TCRdb reprocessed the 5' RACE reads with MiXCR, giving one entry per CDR3 protein. The data show around 1,600,000 distinct CDR3 sequences, 42% seen once. The receptor's source is a woman aged 18-35 years in good health. The V gene is TRBV29-1, the J gene TRBJ2-5; D might be TRBD1 (6 bases). Sequenced material: blood. CDR3 nucleotide sequence: TGCAGCGTTGAATGGGACACCACCTACAATGAGCAGTACTTC. Encoded protein: CSVEWDTTYNEQYF.